One and the same sample provided the 12 T cell receptor beta chains below, sequenced in a study of tumor-infiltrating lymphocytes in primary liver carcinoma. Blood RNA was derived from unsorted whole blood, and germline DNA was extracted too. Production of TCR beta cDNA used roughly 480 ng total RNA together with a constant-region primer. Modified slightly, ARM-PCR produced TCR beta libraries over three nested multiplex PCR rounds. Rounds one and two of PCR, each of about 10 cycles, were primed with TRBV1-TRBV30 forward primers and a C-beta reverse primer. TCRdb re-called the multiplex PCR reads with MiXCR, one entry per CDR3 protein. The sample lists 180,000 or so distinct CDR3 sequences; 50% to 75% were seen once. Sequencing was performed on peripheral blood. These receptors were taken from a man aged 40-49 years with primary liver carcinoma and hepatitis B virus infection.

In nucleotides, the CDR3 is TGTGCCAGCAGCCTATTTCGGGCTAGCGGGTCGTACGAGCAGTACTTC. The encoded protein is CASSLFRASGSYEQYF. The chain couples TRBV12-3 or TRBV12-4 to TRBJ2-7; 8 bases line up with TRBD2. J was trimmed by 4 bases and V by 6 bases; bases with no gene match: 14. The CDR3 loop spans 16 amino acids.

This clonotype was seen ten or more times. The chain links TRBV29-1 to TRBJ1-1; no clear D. Trimming took 4 bases from V and 5 from J, leaving 17 bases between them. CDR3 length: 14 residues. CDR1 is SQVTM and CDR2 is ANQGSEA in the germline V gene. The CDR3 coding sequence is TGCAGCGTTGGGGAAAGGGTGAGGGAAACTGAAGCTTTCTTT. As protein: CSVGERVRETEAFF.

This clonotype was seen once. The junction departs from germline at one end; a sequencing error may be responsible. The chain couples TRBV11-2 to TRBJ2-7; 7 positions agree with TRBD2. There are 13 residues in the CDR3. CDR1 SGHAT and CDR2 FQNNGV come from the germline V gene. CDR3 sequence reads: CASSQGPAGEQYF. CDR3 DNA: TGCGCCAGCAGCCAGGGACCAGCGGGAGAGCAGTACTTC.

On this clonotype: A much larger clone differs from this one at a single base, so this may be a read error. CDR3: CASSLGKLAELAKNIQFF. As DNA, the CDR3 is TGTGCCAGCAGCTTAGGAAAACTAGCGGAGCTAGCCAAAAACATTCAGTTCTTC. The chain links TRBV11-2 to TRBJ2-1, with 8 bases aligning to TRBD2. V lost 1 base, J lost 13 bases, and 21 bases stayed unmatched. This CDR3 spans 18 amino acids. CDR1 SGHAT and CDR2 FQNNGV come from the germline V gene.

This clonotype was observed a handful of times. One end of the junction fails to match germline, which may point to a read error. The rearrangement joins TRBV7-9 to TRBJ2-1; D is ambiguous. The CDR3 loop spans 13 amino acids. Germline CDR1 is SEHNR and CDR2 is FQNEAQ (reference sequence). The CDR3 nucleotides read TGTACCAGCAGCTTAGTAGAGACGGCTGAGCAGTTCTTC. The encoded protein is CTSSLVETAEQFF.

A word on this clonotype: Its ends do not fully match the called genes, so a read error is possible. V and J are TRBV11-2 and TRBJ2-2; tentative D call: TRBD2 (6 bases). From germline, CDR1 is SGHAT and CDR2 FQNNGV. CDR3 length equals 16 residues. CDR3 sequence: CASTIGAWYNGGELFF. The CDR3 bases are TGTGCCAGCACCATTGGGGCGTGGTATAATGGCGGGGAACTGTTTTTT.

The chain employs TRBV29-1 and TRBJ2-5, with TRBD1 as a possible D gene (5 bases). The germline V gene has CDR1 SQVTM and CDR2 ANQGSEA. This CDR3 comprises 14 residues. The DNA for the CDR3 is TGCAATGTTGAAGATCGGCAAGGGGCGGAGACCCAGTACTTC. Translated, it gives CNVEDRQGAETQYF.

Details on this clonotype: The junction does not match germline at one end; this may be a read error. This sequence joins TRBV12-3 or TRBV12-4 and TRBJ2-2; TRBD2 aligns across 13 bases. The CDR3 has 19 amino acids. The CDR3 DNA sequence: TGTGCCAGCAGGACAGCTCCGGGACTAGCGGGAACGAACACCGGGAAGCTGTTTTTT. It translates to CASRTAPGLAGTNTGKLFF.

This chain links TRBV11-3 with TRBJ2-1; 10 nucleotides agree with TRBD1. The CDR3 is 15 amino acids. Trimming at V came to 6 bases and at J to 11 bases, leaving 13 bases not matched to a gene. Germline-derived CDR1 and CDR2 are SGHNT and YENEEA. CDR3 DNA sequence: TGTGCCAGCAGTCTAAGACAGGGGGCTTGGGGTAAGCAGTTCTTC. This codes for CASSLRQGAWGKQFF.

This clonotype was found many times. The chain has TRBV29-1 and TRBJ2-3; 7 bases are a match to TRBD2. This CDR3 comprises 12 residues. Trimming removed 6 bases from V and 6 bases from J; junction bases left unmatched: 6. The germline V gene encodes CDR1 SQVTM and CDR2 ANQGSEA. CDR3 nucleotides: TGCAGCGTAGCGGGGCTCAAGGATACGCAGTATTTT. Its protein product is CSVAGLKDTQYF.

Written as DNA, the CDR3 is TGCAGCGTTGAAGAGGGGTCAATACTTTCTGGAAACACCATATATTTT. Protein product: CSVEEGSILSGNTIYF. V gene TRBV29-1 combines with J gene TRBJ1-3; D is uncertain. V was shortened by 0 bases and J by 1 base, with 13 bases between the two germline ends. The CDR3 spans 16 residues. Germline assignment: CDR1 SQVTM and CDR2 ANQGSEA.

This clonotype was seen just once. This chain links TRBV6-5 with TRBJ2-1; 7 bases agree with TRBD2. The CDR3 length is 15 residues. Germline values: CDR1 MNHEY, CDR2 SVGAGI. J was trimmed by 0 bases and V by 6 bases; bases with no gene match: 5. CDR3 sequence reads: CASSQTSLSYNEQFF. The CDR3, as DNA: TGTGCCAGCAGCCAGACTAGCCTCTCCTACAATGAGCAGTTCTTC.